These T cell receptor beta chains were read from a single sample in a study of blood T cell repertoires in COVID-19. The protocol was immunoSEQ multiplex PCR, while the TCRdb copy is restricted to in-frame clones and leaves out a portion. The sample shows some 190,000 clones, around 90% of them seen only once. The source material was peripheral blood. The source is a human donor in a cohort sampled during active COVID-19. Both conserved end residues are part of each CDR3. D genes are given only for firm matches. Size is omitted from some rows. Given values are once, few, many or a class for expanded clones.

V gene	D gene	clone size	J gene	CDR3 DNA	CDR3 protein
TRBV4-2	.	few	TRBJ1-5	TGTGCCAGCAGCCAAGTTGGGGGGGCTGGCAATCAGCCCCAGCATTTT	CASSQVGGAGNQPQHF
TRBV6-5	.	.	TRBJ1-2	TGTGCCAGCAGTCCCCATAGGGGGGGGCCCTATGGCTACATCTTC	CASSPHRGGPYGYIF
TRBV7-9	.	.	TRBJ2-7	TGTGCCGCCTCCCAGGGAAACTACGAGCAGTACTTC	CAASQGNYEQYF
TRBV20-1	.	.	TRBJ1-5	TGCAGTGCTAGTCCCAGGGCGGACAATCAGCCCCAGCATTTT	CSASPRADNQPQHF
TRBV5-4	TRBD2	.	TRBJ2-7	TGTGCCAGCAGCTTGTCGCCTAGCGGATCCTACAAGCAGTACTTC	CASSLSPSGSYKQYF
TRBV28	TRBD1	.	TRBJ2-7	TGTGCCAGCAGTCCCCCAAGGACAGGGCCAAACTCCTACGAGCAGTACTTC	CASSPPRTGPNSYEQYF
TRBV9	TRBD2	.	TRBJ2-3	TGTGCCAGCAGCGCCCTCGGGACTAGCGTTACAGATACGCAGTATTTT	CASSALGTSVTDTQYF
TRBV4-1	.	few	TRBJ1-5	TGCGCCAGCAGCCAAGATGGGAGGGGGTTTGGCAATCAGCCCCAGCATTTT	CASSQDGRGFGNQPQHF
TRBV24-1	TRBD2	.	TRBJ2-1	TGTGCCACCAGTGATTTGCCCCTAGCGGGGGGAGAGCAGTTCTTC	CATSDLPLAGGEQFF
TRBV7-2	.	.	TRBJ1-2	TGTGCCAGCAGCTTTAGCAGGGACTATGGCTACACCTTC	CASSFSRDYGYTF
TRBV4-1	.	.	TRBJ2-5	TGCGCCAGCAGCCAAACTGACCAAGAGACCCAGTACTTC	CASSQTDQETQYF
TRBV18	.	.	TRBJ2-7	TGTGCCAGCTCACCACCGGTGGTCGGGAAGCAGTACTTC	CASSPPVVGKQYF
TRBV29-1	TRBD1	.	TRBJ2-3	TGCAGCTCCTCTGGGCAGGGGGCATTGACAGATACGCAGTATTTT	CSSSGQGALTDTQYF
TRBV9	TRBD2	.	TRBJ2-7	TGTGCCAGCAGCGTAGGAAGCGGGAGGGCAGACGAGCAGTACTTC	CASSVGSGRADEQYF
TRBV15	TRBD1	.	TRBJ1-5	TGTGCCACCAGCGATAGACAGGGACATCAGCCCCAGCATTTT	CATSDRQGHQPQHF
TRBV19	TRBD1	.	TRBJ1-1	TGTGCCAGTAACCCGACAGGGTACCCGAACACTGAAGCTTTCTTT	CASNPTGYPNTEAFF
TRBV3-1/TRBV3-2	TRBD2	few	TRBJ2-1	TGTGCCAGCAGCCACTTTTCTGGGCTAGCGGGCTTTAATGAGCAGTTCTTC	CASSHFSGLAGFNEQFF
TRBV5-1	TRBD1	.	TRBJ2-7	TGCGCCAGCAGCTTGTGGCAGGGGGCCCACGAGCAGTACTTC	CASSLWQGAHEQYF
TRBV11-3	TRBD2	.	TRBJ2-7	TGTGCCAGCAGCTTAGTGGCTTGGACTAGCGGGAGGTCCTACGAGCAGTACTTC	CASSLVAWTSGRSYEQYF
TRBV5-1	TRBD1	.	TRBJ2-7	TGCGCCAGCAGCGAGGGACAGGAGGTGTACTACGAGCAGTACTTC	CASSEGQEVYYEQYF
TRBV18	.	.	TRBJ1-1	TGTGCCAGCTCACCGTACTTAGGACAGAACACTGAAGCTTTCTTT	CASSPYLGQNTEAFF
TRBV6-5	.	.	TRBJ2-7	TGTGCCAGCAGTTACGCCAGGGGATCCTACGAGCAGTACTTC	CASSYARGSYEQYF
TRBV20-1	TRBD2	.	TRBJ2-7	TGCAGTGCTAATGAGCGGGATCTGGCCCGGGACGAGCAGTACTTC	CSANERDLARDEQYF
TRBV28	TRBD1	.	TRBJ2-1	TGTGCCACCGGTCGCCCGGGACAGGGACTCAATGAGCAGTTCTTC	CATGRPGQGLNEQFF
TRBV11-2	.	.	TRBJ2-6	TGTGCCAGCAGCTTCCCCAGAGGGGGGGGAAGGTCTGGGGCCAACGTCCTGACTTTC	CASSFPRGGGRSGANVLTF
TRBV6-2/TRBV6-3	TRBD2	.	TRBJ2-1	TGTGCCAGCAGTATCCCGACTAGCGGGAGCCCCCCCCTCTCCTACAATGAGCAGTTCTTC	CASSIPTSGSPPLSYNEQFF
TRBV4-2	TRBD2	once	TRBJ2-1	TGTGCCAGCAGCCAAGATATTAGCGGGAGCTCCTACAATGAGCAGTTCTTC	CASSQDISGSSYNEQFF
TRBV20-1	.	.	TRBJ2-7	TGCAGTGCTAGTTCGGACTCCCCCGACCGGTTAACCTACGAGCAGTACTTC	CSASSDSPDRLTYEQYF
TRBV5-6	.	.	TRBJ2-3	TGTGCCAGCAGCTTGGCACATGGCGATACGCAGTATTTT	CASSLAHGDTQYF
TRBV11-2	TRBD2	once	TRBJ2-5	TGTGCCAGCAGCTTAGCGGGACGGGGGGGCCGGGAGACCCAGTACTTC	CASSLAGRGGRETQYF
TRBV15	TRBD1	.	TRBJ2-7	TGTGCCACCAGCACCGACAGGGCCACGAACGAGCAGTACTTC	CATSTDRATNEQYF
TRBV29-1	.	.	TRBJ1-4	TGCAGCGTTGAGGAGAGGGCAACTAATGAAAAACTGTTTTTT	CSVEERATNEKLFF
TRBV18	TRBD1	.	TRBJ1-2	TGTGCCAGCTCACCGAGGACAGGGGCGGATGGCTACACCTTC	CASSPRTGADGYTF
TRBV5-8	TRBD2	.	TRBJ2-5	TGTGCCAGCAGCGGCTATAGCGGGGGAGAGACCCAGTACTTC	CASSGYSGGETQYF
TRBV10-1	.	few	TRBJ1-2	TGCGCCAGCAGTGAGGACAGACAGAACTATGGCTACACCTTC	CASSEDRQNYGYTF